Here is one TCR beta chain with its context. This clonotype occurred many times. It lacks a known antigen. Qualities for individual bases were not recorded, and no much larger clone is one base off. In light of the paper, this sample's time point label describes: persistent/refractory GD, antithyroid drugs over 5 years with positive TRAb. For both TCR sequencing and RNA sequencing, RNA was extracted from PBMCs in TRIzol. The diagnosis of Graves' disease was made according to American Thyroid Association guidelines. Recruitment of patients was carried out at an endocrinology department in Xi'an, China. From each patient, around 8.3 milliliters of peripheral blood was collected into an EDTA anticoagulant tube. Ficoll Paque Plus density gradient separation was used to isolate PBMCs, and no further T cell sorting was done. An Agilent 2100 Bioanalyzer and agarose gel were used to check RNA quality, and a NanoDrop 2000 was used to measure RNA concentration.

This sample is drawn from a study of regulatory T cells in long-lasting Graves disease (dated by TCRdb to 2020 to 2022). Broadly, across the study: Persistent Graves' disease meant more than 5 years of antithyroid drug treatment with TSH receptor autoantibodies that stayed positive. Patients with persistent Graves' disease were compared with patients with newly diagnosed Graves' disease using TCR sequencing and RNA sequencing of peripheral blood. The study was conducted in China and was registered as a clinical trial. A total of about 35 samples underwent TCR sequencing, from some 13 patients with persistent Graves' disease and roughly 20 patients with newly diagnosed Graves' disease. In the clinical cohort, patients with persistent Graves' disease had used antithyroid drugs for an average of around ten years. Points the paper makes about the study in general: A larger number of public clonotypes was shared among persistent patients (around 2,500) than among newly diagnosed patients (about 990). Peripheral blood alone was examined, since thyroid tissue, which constituted the primary lesion, could not be accessed. Persistent Graves' disease patients showed lower TCR Shannon entropy and fewer highly expanded clones than newly diagnosed patients, suggesting clonal expansion. The authors noted that the small sample size was a limitation that may lower accuracy. Sequencing and analysis were limited to the TCR beta chain.

The receptor library was made with multiplex PCR. The sample was run on an Illumina HiSeq 4000. CDR3 regions were amplified by Arm-PCR with iRepertoire HTBI primers to construct TCR beta libraries. Before sequencing, the PCR products underwent gel purification. The authors' pipeline ran thus. Gene usage analysis of CDR3 amino acid clonotypes used the 62 TRBV and about 13 TRBJ segments found across samples. Filtered high-quality paired reads were merged into contigs using COPE and FqMerger. BLAST was used to align contigs to the IMGT TRBV, TRBD and TRBJ reference genes, and CDR3 was defined following IMGT. Any clonotype with a frequency above 0.1% was counted as a highly expanded clone. Shannon entropy was used to measure repertoire diversity, and the Gini coefficient was used to measure V-J evenness. Clonotypes shared by more than one individual were considered public. In-frame beta chains were kept once TCRdb had trimmed the public reads at Q25 with fastp and called clones with MiXCR. Every CDR3 protein is listed once, alongside the most common genes and DNA of its rows. These V and J calls derive from TCRdb rather than the authors' analysis. Present in this sample are fewer than 400,000 distinct CDR3 sequences, less than 25% of which were seen just once. In total, the top ten clones hold less than 25% of the sample.

Sequencing used peripheral blood mononuclear cells (PBMCs), obtained when the disease was refractory, from a patient treated with antithyroid drugs. The TCR originated in a female donor with Graves disease.

The sequence in DNA is TGCAGTGCTAGAGATTGGGGCGCTGAGCAGTACTTC. This translates into CSARDWGAEQYF. The chain couples TRBV20-1 to TRBJ2-7; TRBD1 is perhaps the D gene, given 5 matching bases. CDR1 is given as DFQATT and CDR2 as SNEGSKA, both from the germline V gene (reference sequence). The germline ends are 10 bases apart after V is trimmed by 0 bases and J by 7 bases. From the cysteine up to the phenylalanine, the CDR3 has a length of 12 residues. Solely the CDR3 DNA is kept, with 36 bases framed from the first base.